These 12 T cell receptor beta chains came from one sample sequenced in a study of T-cell reconstitution after alpha-beta-depleted transplantation in children. A library of TCRbeta sequences, prepared with unique molecular identifiers, was generated. TCRdb analysed the PCR reads with MiXCR anew, one entry per CDR3 protein. The data show approximately 1,000,000 distinct CDR3 sequences, about 29% seen once. Sequencing used PBMCs, mostly from graft donor cells, obtained 360 days after TCRalphabeta/CD19-depleted stem cell transplant. The origin of the receptors is a boy less than two years old who had a stem cell transplant for SCID, so the T cells may come from the graft donor.

This clonotype showed up just a few times. This chain joins TRBV5-5 and TRBJ2-1; 9 bases line up with TRBD1. Germline trimming cut 3 bases from V and 8 bases from J; bases unmatched to any gene: 9. The germline V gene has CDR1 SGHKS and CDR2 YYEKEE (reference sequence). The CDR3 consists of 15 residues. DNA of the CDR3: TGTGCCAGCAGCTCCCTAGGGACAGGGTGGGATGAGCAGTTCTTC. It yields the protein CASSSLGTGWDEQFF. Supplemented by reference TRBV5-5 and TRBJ2-1, the full variable domain reads DAGVTQSPTHLIKTRGQQVTLRCSPISGHKSVSWYQQVLGQGPQFIFQYYEKEERGRGNFPDRFSARQFPNYSSELNVNALLLGDSALYLCASSSLGTGWDEQFFGPGTRLTVL.

This chain joins TRBV7-9 and TRBJ1-1, with D perhaps TRBD1 (6 bases). The CDR3 length is 14 residues. Germline-derived CDR1 and CDR2 are SEHNR and FQNEAQ (reference sequence). V was trimmed by 5 bases and J by 7 bases, leaving 17 bases between them. In DNA form, the CDR3 reads TGTGCCAGCAGCCGCGAGGGGGGGGCTGTTGAAGCTTTCTTT. Translating gives CASSREGGAVEAFF.

This chain uses TRBV7-9 with TRBJ2-3; D perhaps matches TRBD1 (6 bases). Trimming pared 6 bases from V and 6 bases from J, leaving 10 bases between. The CDR3 covers 12 residues. Germline CDR1 reads SEHNR; CDR2 reads FQNEAQ (reference sequence). The CDR3 region is CASSHTGDTQYF. The CDR3 region has the DNA TGTGCCAGCAGTCATACAGGGGATACGCAGTATTTT. Using reference TRBV7-9 and TRBJ2-3 for the parts outside the CDR3, the full variable domain is DTGVSQNPRHKITKRGQNVTFRCDPISEHNRLYWYRQTLGQGPEFLTYFQNEAQLEKSRLLSDRFSAERPKGSFSTLEIQRTEQGDSAMYLCASSHTGDTQYFGPGTRLTVL.

The genes are TRBV4-1 and TRBJ2-6, with D possibly matching TRBD1 (5 bases). V was cut by 4 bases and J by 2 bases, with 24 bases left in between. Per the germline V gene, CDR1 is MGHRA and CDR2 is YSYEKL. The CDR3 runs to 20 residues. Here the CDR3 reads CASSRESTRVIGAGANVLTF. In DNA, the CDR3 is TGCGCCAGCAGCCGAGAATCAACCAGGGTGATAGGGGCTGGGGCCAACGTCCTGACTTTC.

This rearrangement joins TRBV28 to TRBJ2-3; D remains unclear. The length of the CDR3 is 13 residues. CDR1 and CDR2 (germline): MDHEN, SYDVKM. V was shortened by 6 bases and J by 4 bases, with 11 bases between the two germline ends. The CDR3 reads CASSLRRPDTQYF. Here the CDR3 DNA reads TGTGCCAGCAGCCTGAGACGCCCAGATACGCAGTATTTT.

This clonotype was detected ten times or more. The genes are TRBV18 and TRBJ2-5; 7 nucleotides match TRBD1. The CDR3 totals 16 residues. Germline CDR1 and CDR2: KGHSH and LQKENI. V dropped 3 bases and J dropped 4; count of bases not matched to a gene: 11. The CDR3 sequence is CASSPRQGGFAETQYF. The CDR3 DNA is TGTGCCAGCTCACCCAGACAGGGTGGTTTTGCAGAGACCCAGTACTTC.

V usage is TRBV5-1 and J usage is TRBJ2-6, with D perhaps TRBD1 (5 bases). CDR3 length: 18 amino acids. Germline V gene data show CDR1 as SGHRS and CDR2 as YFSETQ. V lost 4 bases and J lost 0, with 17 bases in between. Here the CDR3 reads CASSLSGHGSSGANVLTF. CDR3 sequence (DNA): TGCGCCAGCAGCCTGTCCGGACATGGAAGCTCTGGGGCCAACGTCCTGACTTTC.

The chain has TRBV27 and TRBJ2-7; TRBD1 might be the D (6 bases). V lost 5 bases and J lost 3, with 20 bases in between. Germline CDR1 and CDR2: MNHEY and SMNVEV (reference sequence). The CDR3 extends over 16 amino acids. The CDR3 DNA reads TGTGCCAGCAGTCCGCTCGGACAGTTCCCCTACTACGAGCAGTACTTC. Translation gives CASSPLGQFPYYEQYF.

J is TRBJ2-7 and V is TRBV10-2, with TRBD1 identical over 8 bases. The length of the CDR3 is 14 residues. From germline, CDR1 is WSHSY and CDR2 SAAADI. The V gene end was trimmed by 8 bases and the J gene end by 5 bases; junction bases not matched to a gene: 11. CDR3 region: CASLTGVGLNEQYF. CDR3 nucleotide sequence: TGCGCCAGCCTGACAGGGGTAGGATTGAACGAGCAGTACTTC.

J is TRBJ1-1 and V is TRBV5-1, with D unresolved. The germline V gene encodes CDR1 SGHRS and CDR2 YFSETQ. The CDR3 sequence is 15 residues long. V lost 2 bases, J lost 1 base, and 12 bases lay in between. In DNA form, the CDR3 reads TGCGCCAGCAGCTTTGATCTAATCCCGAACACTGAAGCTTTCTTT. Protein sequence: CASSFDLIPNTEAFF. Supplemented by reference TRBV5-1 and TRBJ1-1, the full variable domain reads KAGVTQTPRYLIKTRGQQVTLSCSPISGHRSVSWYQQTPGQGLQFLFEYFSETQRNKGNFPGRFSGRQFSNSRSEMNVSTLELGDSALYLCASSFDLIPNTEAFFGQGTRLTVV.

This clonotype occurred a few times. V usage is TRBV5-1 and J usage is TRBJ2-1; 8 bases are a match to TRBD1. Losses at the gene ends were 1 base for V and 3 bases for J; bases not matched to a gene: 9. The CDR3 is 17 amino acids. Germline values: CDR1 SGHRS, CDR2 YFSETQ. The CDR3 sequence is CASSLTALTGGYNEQFF. In DNA form, the CDR3 reads TGCGCCAGCAGCTTGACCGCTCTTACAGGGGGCTACAATGAGCAGTTCTTC.

This chain uses TRBV12-3 or TRBV12-4 with TRBJ2-1; D is unclear. The CDR3 contains 11 residues. Between the trimmed V and J ends, which lost 7 bases and 4 bases, there was a span of 5 bases. The CDR3 is CASTVYNEQFF. CDR3 nucleotides: TGTGCCAGCACGGTTTACAATGAGCAGTTCTTC.